Listed here are 5 T cell receptor beta chains from one sample, sequenced in a study of response to subunit inactivated influenza vaccine. TCRdb recomputed calls from the RT-PCR reads with MiXCR, one row per CDR3 protein. Seen here are 560,000 or so distinct CDR3 sequences, under 9% observed once, and the top ten hold approximately 13%. Source: PBMCs from blood, taken 23 months after vaccination. The receptors were sampled from a man aged 45-69 years who received an inactivated influenza vaccine.

In this sample, this clonotype turned up a few times. This chain uses TRBV7-2 with TRBJ1-2, with D hard to call. This CDR3 has 15 residues. V dropped 2 bases and J dropped 3 bases, with 13 bases sitting between them. Germline values: CDR1 SGHTA, CDR2 FQGNSA. Here the CDR3 DNA reads TGTGCCAGCAGCTTATACGCTCAGAGGGACTATGGCTACACCTTC. It yields the protein CASSLYAQRDYGYTF.

This clonotype was observed many times. V and J are TRBV11-1 and TRBJ1-4, with D uncertain. Trimming took off 2 bases at V and 6 bases at J, with 10 bases between the two ends. The CDR3 is made up of 14 amino acids. CDR1 and CDR2 from the germline V gene are SGHAT and FQDESV (reference sequence). Here the CDR3 DNA reads TGTGCCAGCAGCTTAATCCGGAGTGATGAAAAACTGTTTTTT. Translated: CASSLIRSDEKLFF.

This sequence joins TRBV28 and TRBJ1-4; TRBD1 matches at 8 bases. The CDR3 has 14 amino acids. The germline gives CDR1 MDHEN, CDR2 SYDVKM. V gave up 6 bases and J gave up 7 bases; unmatched junction bases: 7. CDR3 residues: CASRRPGGGEKLFF. The CDR3 DNA is TGTGCCAGCAGGAGACCAGGGGGCGGTGAAAAACTGTTTTTT.

Many counts were recorded for this clonotype. The chain uses TRBV28 and TRBJ2-3; D is unclear. V lost 6 bases, J lost 5 bases, and 12 bases lay in between. This CDR3 has 13 amino acids. CDR1 is MDHEN and CDR2 is SYDVKM in the germline V gene. The CDR3 DNA is TGTGCCAGCAGCTCCTCCGTGGGAGATACGCAGTATTTT. Protein sequence: CASSSSVGDTQYF.

This chain joins TRBV4-1 and TRBJ1-6, with a possible D match to TRBD1 (5 bases). The CDR3 loop spans 15 amino acids. Germline V CDR1 and CDR2: MGHRA, YSYEKL. V gave up 1 base and J gave up 11 bases, with 15 bases separating them. CDR3 nucleotides: TGCGCCAGCAGCCAAGGGTCTCAGGGTTCTACACCCCTCCACTTT. This gives the protein CASSQGSQGSTPLHF.